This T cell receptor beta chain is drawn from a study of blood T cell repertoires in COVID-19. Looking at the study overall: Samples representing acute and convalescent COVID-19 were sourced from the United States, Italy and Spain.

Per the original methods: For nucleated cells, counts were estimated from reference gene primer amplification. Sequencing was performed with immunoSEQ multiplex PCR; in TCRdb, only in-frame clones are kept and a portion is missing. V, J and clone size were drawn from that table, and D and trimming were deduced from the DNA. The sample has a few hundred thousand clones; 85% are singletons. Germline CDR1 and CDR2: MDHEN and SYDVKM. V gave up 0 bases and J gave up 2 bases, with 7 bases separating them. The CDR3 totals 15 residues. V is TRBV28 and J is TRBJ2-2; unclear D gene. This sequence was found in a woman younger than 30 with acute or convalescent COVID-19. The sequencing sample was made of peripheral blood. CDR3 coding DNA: TGTGCCAGCAGTTTATGGACTCAAAACACCGGGGAGCTGTTTTTT. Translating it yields CASSLWTQNTGELFF.